Below are 16 T cell receptor beta chains sequenced from a single sample in a study of spatial heterogeneity in lung cancer. The time point denotes: sample taken at primary tumor resection. Using its own MiXCR run on the 5' RACE reads, TCRdb lists one record per CDR3 protein. Among approximately 6,000 distinct CDR3 sequences listed, less than 9.5% were seen once. The sequences come from normal lung tissue next to the tumor, collected at surgery. These receptors originate from a female donor with early-stage non-small cell lung cancer.

In this sample, this clonotype turned up many times. The V gene is TRBV18, the J gene TRBJ1-4; D remains unclear. This CDR3 region has 15 residues. The V end lost 3 bases, the J end lost 5 bases, and 13 bases lay between the germline ends. Germline V lookup: CDR1 KGHSH, CDR2 LQKENI. Here the CDR3 reads CASSPDSRRNEKLFF. The CDR3 region has the DNA TGTGCCAGCTCACCGGACTCAAGAAGGAATGAAAAACTGTTTTTT.

The V and J genes are TRBV29-1 and TRBJ1-5; D is unclear. Germline V gives CDR1 SQVTM, CDR2 ANQGSEA. V lost 4 bases and J 7 bases, leaving 11 bases between the germline ends. This CDR3 spans 12 amino acids. CDR3 residues: CSVANAGQPQHF. Here the CDR3 DNA reads TGCAGCGTTGCTAACGCCGGGCAGCCCCAGCATTTT.

In its sample, this clonotype was seen a few times. This rearrangement joins TRBV6-1 to TRBJ2-6; D not resolved. Germline values: CDR1 MNHNS, CDR2 SASEGT. V gave up 0 bases and J gave up 0 bases, with 9 bases separating them. The CDR3 runs 17 residues. For the CDR3, the DNA is TGTGCCAGCAGTGAAGCGGCCCTGGCCTCTGGGGCCAACGTCCTGACTTTC. It yields the protein CASSEAALASGANVLTF.

This clonotype has a handful of counts. This chain links TRBV10-3 with TRBJ2-7; D ambiguous. With 3 bases removed from V and 6 bases from J, the gap between germline ends came to 18 bases. The CDR3 contains 15 residues. The V gene's germline CDR1 is ENHRY and CDR2 SYGVKD. The CDR3 spells CAISDFGPWVSEQYF. CDR3 sequence (DNA): TGTGCCATCAGTGATTTCGGTCCCTGGGTAAGCGAGCAGTACTTC.

In its sample, this clonotype was seen many times. V is TRBV6-2 or TRBV6-3 and J is TRBJ2-1; 9 nucleotides line up with TRBD2. V lost 6 bases and J lost 8; bases outside the gene matches: 11. Germline-derived CDR1 and CDR2 are MNHEY and SVGEGT. The CDR3 is 15 amino acids. CDR3 loop: CASRTSGGRSYEQFF. The CDR3 DNA reads TGTGCCAGCAGAACAAGCGGGGGGCGGTCCTATGAGCAGTTCTTC.

The V gene is TRBV10-2, the J gene TRBJ2-3; TRBD2 matches 7 bases. The CDR3 spans 16 residues. Trimming removed 6 bases from V and 0 bases from J; junction bases left unmatched: 9. Germline CDR1 and CDR2: WSHSY and SAAADI. The CDR3 DNA is TGCGCCAGCAGCCCGACCTCTAGCGGTAGCACAGATACGCAGTATTTT. Amino acids: CASSPTSSGSTDTQYF.

J is TRBJ2-1 and V is TRBV7-2, with 13 nucleotides matching TRBD2. CDR1 SGHTA and CDR2 FQGNSA come from the germline V gene. Trimming took 5 bases from V and 10 from J; bases not matched to a gene: 8. The CDR3 spans 15 residues. This chain's CDR3 is CASSVTSGGRGEQFF. CDR3 coding DNA: TGTGCCAGCAGCGTGACTAGCGGGGGGCGGGGCGAGCAGTTCTTC.

Within the sample, this clonotype is medium-sized. CDR3 amino acids: CASSFPEGRANVLTF. In nucleotides, the CDR3 is TGTGCCAGCAGCTTTCCGGAGGGACGGGCCAACGTCCTGACTTTC. The chain combines TRBV7-9 with TRBJ2-6; D is possibly TRBD2 (6 bases). The V end lost 3 bases, the J end lost 5 bases, and 11 bases lay between the germline ends. From germline, CDR1 is SEHNR and CDR2 FQNEAQ (reference sequence). The CDR3 extends over 15 amino acids. Full variable domain (remainder filled in from reference TRBV7-9 and TRBJ2-6): DTGVSQNPRHKITKRGQNVTFRCDPISEHNRLYWYRQTLGQGPEFLTYFQNEAQLEKSRLLSDRFSAERPKGSFSTLEIQRTEQGDSAMYLCASSFPEGRANVLTFGAGSRLTVL.

By sample share, this clonotype is medium-sized. Because it lacks the conserved phenylalanine or tryptophan at the end, this CDR3 is likely a read error. The limits of the CDR3 on the DNA are not certain, so only TCRdb's listed CDR3 is given. CDR3 region: CASRRDTTFFL. This sequence joins TRBV3-1 and TRBJ1-2; TRBD1 is the table's D call, not checked against the DNA. The CDR3 is 11 residues long, ends included. Germline values: CDR1 LGHDT, CDR2 YNNKEL (reference sequence).

This clonotype is classed as medium-sized. V and J are TRBV20-1 and TRBJ1-4, with 10 bases that match TRBD1. CDR1 is DFQATT, CDR2 SNEGSKA, per germline (reference sequence). CDR3 size: 12 residues. CDR3 nucleotides: TGCAGGGGGGGGACAGGGGATGAAAAACTGTTTTTT. Translating gives CRGGTGDEKLFF.

A note on this clonotype: The conserved phenylalanine or tryptophan normally closing the CDR3 is absent here, so this likely arose from a read error. This chain uses TRBV7-7 with TRBJ2-5; D is undetermined. Germline V gene sequence: CDR1 SSHAT, CDR2 FNYEAQ (reference sequence). The CDR3 covers 13 residues. The CDR3 DNA is TGTGCTAGCAGCGCTGGGGTAATAGAGACCCAGTACTCC. Protein product: CASSAGVIETQYS.

This clonotype is labeled as medium-sized. The V gene is TRBV11-2, the J gene TRBJ1-4, with D perhaps TRBD1 (6 bases). CDR1 is SGHAT and CDR2 is FQNNGV in the germline V gene. The CDR3 contains 17 residues. Deletions cut 2 bases from V and 4 bases from J, with 17 bases between. The CDR3 loop reads CASSLRVTGRGNEKLFF. CDR3 bases: TGTGCCAGCAGCTTACGTGTCACAGGGAGGGGTAATGAAAAACTGTTTTTT.

This clonotype is medium-sized within its sample. The J gene is TRBJ1-6, the V gene TRBV20-1, with TRBD1 matching 7 bases. V dropped 0 bases and J dropped 5; count of bases not matched to a gene: 7. CDR1 is DFQATT, CDR2 SNEGSKA, per germline (reference sequence). CDR3 length: 16 amino acids. This chain's CDR3 is CSARDPPGQDNSPLHF. The DNA of the CDR3 is TGCAGTGCTAGAGATCCCCCCGGACAGGATAATTCACCCCTCCACTTT.

The chain links TRBV6-5 to TRBJ2-1; 10 bases fit TRBD2. This CDR3 comprises 14 residues. V lost 6 bases to trimming and J lost 7 bases; unmatched junction nucleotides: 6. Germline CDR1 is MNHEY and CDR2 is SVGAGI. The CDR3 protein is CASRAGLAVNEQFF. The CDR3 coding sequence is TGTGCCAGCAGAGCCGGACTAGCGGTTAATGAGCAGTTCTTC.

This clonotype showed up just a few times. This rearrangement joins TRBV7-1 to TRBJ2-4; maybe TRBD2 (5 bases). TRBV7-1 is flagged as an ORF with uncertain function. V gave up 5 bases and J gave up 0 bases, with 14 bases separating them. There are 16 residues in the CDR3. CDR3 in amino acids: CASSPPGKIAKNIQYF. The CDR3 DNA is TGTGCCAGCAGCCCACCCGGGAAGATAGCCAAAAACATTCAGTACTTC.

Within the sample, this clonotype is medium-sized. This chain joins TRBV7-6 and TRBJ2-5; 7 bases fit TRBD2. V shed 5 bases, J shed 5 bases, and the junction held 14 bases outside the gene matches. The CDR3 spans 16 residues. Germline V gives CDR1 SGHVS, CDR2 FNYEAQ. As DNA, the CDR3 is TGTGCCAGCAGCCCCCCCCCCGGGGGGTTTGTGGAGACCCAGTACTTC. Its protein product is CASSPPPGGFVETQYF.